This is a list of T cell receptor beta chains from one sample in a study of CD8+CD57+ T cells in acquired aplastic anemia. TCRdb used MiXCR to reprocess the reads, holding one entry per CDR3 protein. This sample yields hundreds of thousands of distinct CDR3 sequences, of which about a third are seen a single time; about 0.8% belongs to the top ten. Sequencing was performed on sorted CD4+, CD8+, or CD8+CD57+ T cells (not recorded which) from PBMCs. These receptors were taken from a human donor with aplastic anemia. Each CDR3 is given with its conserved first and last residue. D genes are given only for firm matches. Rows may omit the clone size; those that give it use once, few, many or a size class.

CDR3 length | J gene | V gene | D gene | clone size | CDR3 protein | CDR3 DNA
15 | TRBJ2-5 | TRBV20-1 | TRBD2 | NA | CSARARGVLKETQYF | TGCAGTGCTAGAGCCCGGGGGGTCCTTAAAGAGACCCAGTACTTC
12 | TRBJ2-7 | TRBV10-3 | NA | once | CAISVSVGEQYF | TGTGCCATCAGTGTATCGGTCGGCGAGCAGTACTTC
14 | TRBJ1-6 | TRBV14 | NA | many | CASSQGTYESPLHF | TGTGCCAGCAGCCAAGGAACCTATGAATCACCCCTCCACTTT
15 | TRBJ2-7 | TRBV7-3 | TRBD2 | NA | CASSEVPGGSYEQYF | TGTGCCAGCAGTGAAGTTCCGGGGGGCTCCTACGAGCAGTACTTC
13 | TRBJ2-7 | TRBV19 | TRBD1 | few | CAWSVQGAYEQYF | TGTGCCTGGAGTGTGCAGGGGGCGTACGAGCAGTACTTC
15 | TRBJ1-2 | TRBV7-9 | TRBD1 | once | CASSSTGRPAYGYTF | TGTGCCAGCAGTTCGACAGGGCGCCCAGCCTATGGCTACACCTTC
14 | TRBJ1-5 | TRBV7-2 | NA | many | CASSFGQKYQPQHF | TGTGCCAGCAGCTTCGGACAGAAGTATCAGCCCCAGCATTTT
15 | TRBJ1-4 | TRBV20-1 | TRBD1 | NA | CSARPPGTGNGKLFF | TGCAGTGCTAGACCTCCCGGGACAGGGAATGGAAAACTGTTTTTT
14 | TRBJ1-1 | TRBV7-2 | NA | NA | CASRPTGNSGEAFF | TGTGCCAGCAGGCCCACAGGGAATAGCGGTGAAGCTTTCTTT
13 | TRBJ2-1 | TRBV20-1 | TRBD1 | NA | CSAPNTGTDEQFF | TGCAGTGCTCCTAATACCGGGACAGATGAGCAGTTCTTC
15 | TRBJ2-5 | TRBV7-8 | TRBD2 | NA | CASSLVAGGKETQYF | TGTGCCAGCAGCTTAGTAGCGGGAGGAAAAGAGACCCAGTACTTC
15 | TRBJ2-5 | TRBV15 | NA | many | CATSRDWRLVQTQYF | TGTGCCACCAGCAGAGATTGGCGGCTAGTACAGACCCAGTACTTC
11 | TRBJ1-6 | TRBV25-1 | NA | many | CASSENSPLHF | TGTGCCAGCAGTGAAAATTCACCCCTCCACTTT
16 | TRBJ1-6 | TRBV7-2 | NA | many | CASSALPTGGPSPLHF | TGTGCCAGCAGCGCCCTTCCGACAGGCGGCCCATCACCCCTCCACTTT
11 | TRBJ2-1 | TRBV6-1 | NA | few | CASTGRNEQFF | TGTGCCAGCACGGGGAGGAATGAGCAGTTCTTC
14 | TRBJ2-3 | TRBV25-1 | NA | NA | CASSSHTSTDTQYF | TGTGCCAGCAGTTCCCATACTAGCACAGATACGCAGTATTTT
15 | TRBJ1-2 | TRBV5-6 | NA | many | CASSLQARTNYGYTF | TGTGCCAGCAGCTTGCAAGCCAGGACCAATTATGGCTACACCTTC
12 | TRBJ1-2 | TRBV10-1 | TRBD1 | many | CASGQGGYGYTF | TGCGCCAGCGGACAGGGAGGCTATGGCTACACCTTC
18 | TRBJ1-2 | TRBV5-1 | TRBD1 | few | CASSPLWTGDLTNYGYTF | TGCGCCAGCAGCCCCCTCTGGACAGGTGATCTTACTAACTATGGCTACACCTTC
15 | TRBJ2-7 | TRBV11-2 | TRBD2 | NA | CASSLVLAGVGEQYF | TGTGCCAGCAGCTTAGTATTAGCGGGAGTGGGGGAGCAGTACTTC
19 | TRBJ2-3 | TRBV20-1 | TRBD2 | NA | CSARDQFREGRPPTDTQYF | TGCAGTGCTAGAGATCAGTTCCGGGAGGGCCGTCCTCCGACAGATACGCAGTATTTT
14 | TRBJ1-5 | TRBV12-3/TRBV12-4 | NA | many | CASSESAINQPQHF | TGTGCCAGCAGTGAGTCAGCGATCAATCAGCCCCAGCATTTT
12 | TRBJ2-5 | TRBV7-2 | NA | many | CASSFWQETQYF | TGTGCCAGCAGCTTTTGGCAAGAGACCCAGTACTTC
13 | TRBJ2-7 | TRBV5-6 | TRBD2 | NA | CASSTGTTNEQYF | TGTGCCAGCAGCACCGGGACTACCAACGAGCAGTACTTC
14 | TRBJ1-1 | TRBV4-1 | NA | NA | CASSSMIANTEAFF | TGCGCCAGCAGCTCGATGATAGCCAACACTGAAGCTTTCTTT